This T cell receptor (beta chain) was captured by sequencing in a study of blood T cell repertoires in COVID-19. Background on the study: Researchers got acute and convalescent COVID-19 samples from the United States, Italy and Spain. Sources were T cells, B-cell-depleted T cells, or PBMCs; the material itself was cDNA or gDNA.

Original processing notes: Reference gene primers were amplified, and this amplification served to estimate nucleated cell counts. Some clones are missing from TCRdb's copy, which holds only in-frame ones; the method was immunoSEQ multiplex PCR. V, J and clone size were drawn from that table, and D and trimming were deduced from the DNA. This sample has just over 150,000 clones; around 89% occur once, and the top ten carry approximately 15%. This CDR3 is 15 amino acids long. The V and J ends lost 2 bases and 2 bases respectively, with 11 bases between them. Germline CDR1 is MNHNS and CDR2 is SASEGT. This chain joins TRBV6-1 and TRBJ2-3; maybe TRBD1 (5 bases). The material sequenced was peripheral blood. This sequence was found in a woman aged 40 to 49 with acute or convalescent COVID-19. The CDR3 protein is CASSEQGVHTDTQYF. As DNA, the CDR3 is TGTGCCAGCAGTGAACAGGGTGTACACACAGATACGCAGTATTTT.